The 4 T cell receptor beta chains presented below share a single source sample, sequenced in a study of cytomegalovirus exposure and HLA in healthy donors. The PCR had 60 Vbeta and 13 Jbeta primers. This table comes from immunoSEQ multiplex PCR, and its TCRdb copy is limited to in-frame clones, with some not included. The sample has some 200,000 clones, more than 75% seen once. Sequencing was done on a sample of PBMCs. The receptors derive from a woman between 18 and 29 years old in good health and CMV-seronegative.

The J gene is TRBJ2-7, the V gene TRBV5-4, with 7 bases identical to TRBD1. J lost 5 bases, V lost 3 bases, and 14 bases had no gene match. CDR1 is SGHNT, CDR2 YYREEE, per germline (reference sequence). CDR3 length: 16 amino acids. CDR3 nucleotides: TGTGCCAGCAGCTACACACCGGGACAGCTGAGCGACGAGCAGTACTTC. It yields the protein CASSYTPGQLSDEQYF.

The CDR3 DNA reads TGCGCCAGCAGCCACACACCCGGGACAGGGCTCGAAGGGACTGGAAACACCATATATTTT. Translation gives CASSHTPGTGLEGTGNTIYF. The chain employs TRBV4-1 and TRBJ1-3, with 9 nucleotides matching TRBD1. The CDR3 is 20 residues long. Germline CDR1 MGHRA, CDR2 YSYEKL. The V gene end was trimmed by 3 bases and the J gene end by 2 bases; junction bases not matched to a gene: 17.

This chain links TRBV27 with TRBJ1-1; 9 positions match TRBD1. The CDR3 extends over 17 amino acids. J gave up 0 bases and V 3 bases, and 8 bases lay outside the gene matches. Germline CDR1 reads MNHEY; CDR2 reads SMNVEV (reference sequence). The DNA of the CDR3 is TGTGCCAGCAGTTTTTCGGGACAGGGACAAATGAACACTGAAGCTTTCTTT. This translates into CASSFSGQGQMNTEAFF.

This clone was seen once. The chain employs TRBV7-9 and TRBJ1-2, with D unclear. The ends were cut back, 5 bases at V and 4 bases at J, with 14 bases in the middle. The CDR3 loop spans 14 amino acids. Germline values: CDR1 SEHNR, CDR2 FQNEAQ (reference sequence). CDR3 DNA: TGTGCCAGCAGCCCAATCGGGGTGGCCTATGGCTACACCTTC. It encodes CASSPIGVAYGYTF.